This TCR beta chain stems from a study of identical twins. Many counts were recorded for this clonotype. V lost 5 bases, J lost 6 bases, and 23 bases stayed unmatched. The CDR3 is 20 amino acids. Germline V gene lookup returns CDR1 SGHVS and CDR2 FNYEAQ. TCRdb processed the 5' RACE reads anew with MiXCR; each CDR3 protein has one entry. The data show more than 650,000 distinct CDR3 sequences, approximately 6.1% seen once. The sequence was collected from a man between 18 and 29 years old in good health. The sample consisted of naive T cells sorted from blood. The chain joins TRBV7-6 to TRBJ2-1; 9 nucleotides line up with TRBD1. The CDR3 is CASSPGQGKKGRGLSNEQFF. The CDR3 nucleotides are TGTGCCAGCAGCCCGGGACAGGGAAAAAAGGGTCGGGGGCTTAGCAATGAGCAGTTCTTC.